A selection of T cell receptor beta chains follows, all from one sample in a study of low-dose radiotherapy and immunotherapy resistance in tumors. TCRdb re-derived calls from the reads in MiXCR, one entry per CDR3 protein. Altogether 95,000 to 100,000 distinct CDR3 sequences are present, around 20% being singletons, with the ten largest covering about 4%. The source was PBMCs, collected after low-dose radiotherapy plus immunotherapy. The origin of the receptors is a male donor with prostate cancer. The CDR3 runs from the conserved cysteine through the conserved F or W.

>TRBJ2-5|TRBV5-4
CASSPRGLAGGEETQYF
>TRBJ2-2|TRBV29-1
CSLGLRGTGELFF
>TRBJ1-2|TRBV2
CASTTAPGGYGYTF
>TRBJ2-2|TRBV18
CASSPHARQSTGELFF
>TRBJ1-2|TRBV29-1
CSVESLRGYYGYTF
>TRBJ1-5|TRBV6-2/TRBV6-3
CASRKDRAPNQPQHF
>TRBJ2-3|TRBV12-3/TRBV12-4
CASSLARSTDTQYF
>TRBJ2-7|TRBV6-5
CASRPPRTSGPYEQYF
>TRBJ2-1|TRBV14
CASSQLGTSSYSEQFF
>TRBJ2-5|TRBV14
CASSQGISTRKETQYF
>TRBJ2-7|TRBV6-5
CASSYYSGTRHEQYF
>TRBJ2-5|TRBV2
CASSVLAGAQYQETQYF
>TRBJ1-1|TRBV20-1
CSAGGVVNTEAFF
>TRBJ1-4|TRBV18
CASSPGQAVTNEKLFF
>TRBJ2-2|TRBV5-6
CASSRGTGVTGELFF
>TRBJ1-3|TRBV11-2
CASSSHGLLDTIYF
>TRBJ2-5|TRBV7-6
CASSSRPGLAGYEQETQYF
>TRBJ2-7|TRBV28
CATWTAEYEQYF
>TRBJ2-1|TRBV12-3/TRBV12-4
CASSLEQGAGNEQFF
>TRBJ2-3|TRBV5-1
CASSLVSGGDTDTQYF
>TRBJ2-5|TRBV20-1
CSARVGALVGETQYF
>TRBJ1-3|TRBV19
CASRTVSGNTIYF
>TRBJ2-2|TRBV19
CASLGHMQTGELFF
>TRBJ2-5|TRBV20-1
CSARRVGETQYF
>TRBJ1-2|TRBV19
CASSTGQGGYGYTF
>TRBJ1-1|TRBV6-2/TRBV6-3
CASSYPRESAFF
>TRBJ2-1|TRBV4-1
CASSQERDYYYNEQFF
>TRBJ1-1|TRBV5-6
CASSYLTGGTEAFF
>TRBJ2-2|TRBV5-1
CASSLETGANTGELFF
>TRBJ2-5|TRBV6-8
CASSVAGRETQYF
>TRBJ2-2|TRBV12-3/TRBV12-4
CASSPPRERSKGELFF
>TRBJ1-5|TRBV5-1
CASSLKGGTQPQHF
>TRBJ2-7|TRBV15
CATSSTGTGLYEQYF
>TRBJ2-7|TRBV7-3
CATPLVPYEQYF
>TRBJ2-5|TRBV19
CASSKPRRGGLLYLSQETQYF
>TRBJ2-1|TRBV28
CASSPGLAGGSSYNEQFF
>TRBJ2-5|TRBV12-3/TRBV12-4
CASSPNRGGGETQYF
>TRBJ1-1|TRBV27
CASSLSFSNTEAFF
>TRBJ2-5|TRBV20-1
CSARDLAGGRETQYF
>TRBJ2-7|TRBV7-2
CASSSTFYEQYF
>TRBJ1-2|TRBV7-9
CASSPSGANGYTF
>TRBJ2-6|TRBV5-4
CASSSFSGANVLTF
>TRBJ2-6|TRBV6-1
CASSHGPVSGANVLTF
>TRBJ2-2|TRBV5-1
CASSLASYTGELFF
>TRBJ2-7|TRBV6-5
CASSTSYEQYF
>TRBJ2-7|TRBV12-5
CASGLSGTAKREQYF
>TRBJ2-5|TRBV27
CASSLTGISQETQYF
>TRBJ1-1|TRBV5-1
CASSLAGSMNTEAFF
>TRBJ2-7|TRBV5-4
CASSSWTSGGTYEQYF
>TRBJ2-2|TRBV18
CASSPPAGSNTGELFF